This T cell receptor (beta chain) is from a study of response to subunit inactivated influenza vaccine (dated by TCRdb to the late 2010s). Regarding the study in general: The study used deep quantitative T cell receptor repertoire profiling to track responses to a trivalent subunit inactivated influenza vaccine. Study-wide findings and limitations: The authors proposed that each seasonal influenza vaccination may bring in only a limited number of new T cells.

The CDR3 measures 15 amino acids from cysteine to phenylalanine. Solely the CDR3 DNA is kept, with 45 bases framed from the first base. CDR1 and CDR2 were assigned from the germline V gene as SNHLY and FYNNEI. V trim: 5 bases; J trim: 2 bases; unmatched bases: 3. Ten or more counts support this clonotype. What this receptor recognizes is not known. No base quality values were provided; no much bigger clone lies one nucleotide off. To prepare the library, RT-PCR was applied. Sequencing was carried out with an Illumina HiSeq 2500. TCRdb reprocessing: public reads trimmed at Q25 with fastp, clones called with MiXCR, in-frame beta chains kept. Rows merge per CDR3 protein into single entries with the most common DNA and genes. Here the sample has more than 400,000 distinct CDR3 sequences; roughly 7.9% occur a single time. Clones ranked in the top ten supply less than 15% of the sample.

The rearrangement combines TRBV2 with TRBJ2-2; 9 bases in between match TRBD1. This receptor was taken from a man between 50 and 70 years old who received an inactivated influenza vaccine. Donor details come from another sample of the same person, matched by shared clones. The sample consisted of PBMCs from blood, taken about 24 months after vaccination. The CDR3: CASSWTGANTGELFF. The sequenced DNA: TGTGCCAGCAGTTGGACAGGGGCAAACACCGGGGAGCTGTTTTTT.